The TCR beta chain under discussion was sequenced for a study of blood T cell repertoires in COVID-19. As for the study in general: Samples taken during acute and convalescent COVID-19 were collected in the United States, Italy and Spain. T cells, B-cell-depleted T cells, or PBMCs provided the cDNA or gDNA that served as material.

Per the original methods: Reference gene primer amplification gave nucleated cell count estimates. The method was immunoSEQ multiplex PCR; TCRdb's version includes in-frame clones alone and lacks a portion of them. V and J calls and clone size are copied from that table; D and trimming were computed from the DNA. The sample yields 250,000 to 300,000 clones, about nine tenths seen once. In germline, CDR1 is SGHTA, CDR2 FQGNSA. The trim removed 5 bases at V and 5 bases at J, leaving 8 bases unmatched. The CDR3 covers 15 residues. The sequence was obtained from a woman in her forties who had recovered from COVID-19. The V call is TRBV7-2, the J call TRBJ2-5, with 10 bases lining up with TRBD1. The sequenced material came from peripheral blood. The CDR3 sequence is CASSARTGGWETQYF. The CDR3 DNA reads TGTGCCAGCAGCGCCCGGACAGGGGGTTGGGAGACCCAGTACTTC. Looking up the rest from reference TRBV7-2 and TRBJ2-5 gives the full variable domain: GAGVSQSPSNKVTEKGKDVELRCDPISGHTALYWYRQSLGQGLEFLIYFQGNSAPDKSGLPSDRFSAERTGGSVSTLTIQRTQQEDSAVYLCASSARTGGWETQYFGPGTRLLVL.